The source of this T cell receptor beta chain is a study of T cell responses to AZD1222 COVID-19 vaccine. Points from the study as a whole: Increased Spike-specific TCR breadth and depth were observed after two AZD1222 doses.

The repertoire was sequenced with immunoSEQ multiplex PCR; TCRdb's copy has only in-frame clones and lacks some. This sample has 80,000 to 100,000 clones, with 88% found just once. In regard to this clone: The antigen is not known.

The CDR3 is 12 amino acids. Looked up from germline, CDR1 is MDHEN and CDR2 is SYDVKM. V was clipped by 8 bases and J by 6 bases, with 13 bases between them. The V gene is TRBV28, the J gene TRBJ1-2, with D hard to call. This clonotype was obtained from an adult in good health. The sequenced sample was peripheral blood, obtained on day 0 of AZD1222 vaccination. The CDR3 coding sequence is TGTGCCAGCGGGCTCTTACGCCATGGCTACACCTTC. Translating gives CASGLLRHGYTF.